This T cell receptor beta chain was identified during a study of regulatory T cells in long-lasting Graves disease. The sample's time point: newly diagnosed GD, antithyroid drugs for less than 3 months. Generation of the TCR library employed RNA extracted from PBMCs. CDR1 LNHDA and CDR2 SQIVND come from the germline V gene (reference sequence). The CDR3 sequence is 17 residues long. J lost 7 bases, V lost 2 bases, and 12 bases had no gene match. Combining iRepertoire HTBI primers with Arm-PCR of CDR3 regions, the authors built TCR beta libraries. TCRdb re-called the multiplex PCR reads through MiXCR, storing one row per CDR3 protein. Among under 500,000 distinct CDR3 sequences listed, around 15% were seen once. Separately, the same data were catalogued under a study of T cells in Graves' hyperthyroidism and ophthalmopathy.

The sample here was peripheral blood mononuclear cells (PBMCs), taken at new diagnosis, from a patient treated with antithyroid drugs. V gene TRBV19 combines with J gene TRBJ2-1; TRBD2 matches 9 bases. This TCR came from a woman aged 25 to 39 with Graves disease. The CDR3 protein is CASSIFGTGSGRNEQFF. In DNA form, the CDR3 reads TGTGCCAGTAGTATATTCGGTACGGGTAGCGGGAGAAATGAGCAGTTCTTC.